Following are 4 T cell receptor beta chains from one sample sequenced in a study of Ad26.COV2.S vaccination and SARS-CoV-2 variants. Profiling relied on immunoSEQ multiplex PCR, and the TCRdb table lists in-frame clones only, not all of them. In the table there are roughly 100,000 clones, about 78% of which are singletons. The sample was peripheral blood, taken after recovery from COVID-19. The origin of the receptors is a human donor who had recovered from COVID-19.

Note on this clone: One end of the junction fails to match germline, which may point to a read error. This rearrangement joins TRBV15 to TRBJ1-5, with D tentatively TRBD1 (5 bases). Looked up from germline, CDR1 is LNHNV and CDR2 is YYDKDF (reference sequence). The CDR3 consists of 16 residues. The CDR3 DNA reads TGTGCCGCCAGCAGAGGTGGGACCCGGGGTAATCAGCCCCAGCATTTT. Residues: CAASRGGTRGNQPQHF.

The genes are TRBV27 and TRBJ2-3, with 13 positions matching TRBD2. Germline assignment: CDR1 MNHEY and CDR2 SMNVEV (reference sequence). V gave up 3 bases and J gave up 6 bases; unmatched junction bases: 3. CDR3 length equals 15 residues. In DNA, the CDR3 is TGTGCCAGCAGTTTGACTAGCGGGGGGTGGGATACGCAGTATTTT. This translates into CASSLTSGGWDTQYF.

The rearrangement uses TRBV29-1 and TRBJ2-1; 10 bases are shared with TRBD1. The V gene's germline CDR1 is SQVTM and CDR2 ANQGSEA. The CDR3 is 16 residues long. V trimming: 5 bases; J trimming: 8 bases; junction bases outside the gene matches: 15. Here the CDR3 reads CSVKNTGTGVDDEQFF. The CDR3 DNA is TGCAGCGTTAAGAACACCGGGACAGGGGTTGACGATGAGCAGTTCTTC.

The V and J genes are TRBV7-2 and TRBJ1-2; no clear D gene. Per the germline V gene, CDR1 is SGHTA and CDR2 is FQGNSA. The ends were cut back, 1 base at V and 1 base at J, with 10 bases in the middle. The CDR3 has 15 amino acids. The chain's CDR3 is CASSLDLAYNYGYTF. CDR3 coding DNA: TGTGCCAGCAGCTTAGATCTAGCCTATAACTATGGCTACACCTTC.